The rows below give T cell receptor beta chains drawn from one sample of a study of blood T cell repertoires in COVID-19. The method was immunoSEQ multiplex PCR; TCRdb's version includes in-frame clones alone and lacks a portion of them. Altogether 250,000 to 300,000 clones are present, roughly nine tenths being singletons, with the ten largest covering roughly 12%. What was sequenced was peripheral blood. The source of these receptors is a woman aged 30 to 39 with COVID-19, enrolled during active disease. The CDR3 runs from the conserved cysteine through the conserved F or W.

TRBV6-5	CASRRQGSNGYTF
TRBV28	CASRGQDETQYF
TRBV11-2	CASSLAGGTPYEQYF
TRBV10-3	CAISESFGTESSYNSPLHF
TRBV24-1	CATSDPRDSTYEQYF
TRBV11-2	CASSLVGRDGQYF
TRBV21-1	CASRKAEGASGGTCILTPPNEQFF
TRBV6-5	CASTPRSLVFSPLHF
TRBV6-5	CASSYEGNYGYTF
TRBV6-6	CASSYTRTGEHEQYF
TRBV3-1/TRBV3-2	CASSQNSPDTQYF
TRBV19	CASSIVGQGAPNEQFF
TRBV7-8	CASSLVGDSSYEQYF
TRBV30	CAWRPGTGGAWKTEAFF
TRBV24-1	CATSSLPGTSGGASGELFF
TRBV18	CASSKIPRDNEQFF
TRBV9	CASGLAGTDTQYF
TRBV4-1	CASSQDPGNTEAFF
TRBV9	CASSAILAGGVNEQFF
TRBV5-8	CASSLLGVYSSTDTQYF
TRBV4-1	CASSQAGSNEQFF
TRBV7-9	CASSRQTGYAPSIFF
TRBV5-6	CASSLPLAGGPNTQYF
TRBV20-1	CSARGAYEQYF
TRBV19	CASSIPGQGNTEAFF
TRBV5-1	CASRGVGPNTEAFF
TRBV18	CASSPQQAGEETQYF
TRBV18	CASSPTSPNSYEQYF
TRBV19	CASSTGNEQFF
TRBV19	CASFDRVDYGYTF
TRBV11-2	CASSGRGVGTDTQYF
TRBV7-9	CASSLITGGGDYGYTF
TRBV24-1	CATSTDSYNEQFF
TRBV4-2	CASSQGDSSNQPQHF
TRBV6-5	CASSLGEDFETQYF
TRBV15	CATSPRVATNEKLFF
TRBV13	CASSLPSAGRNTEAFF
TRBV12-5	CASGLVGLGNQPQHF
TRBV5-1	CASSLVAGQGFSKEFF
TRBV3-1/TRBV3-2	CASSPWDSTGELFF
TRBV7-2	CASSPGDPAVYEQYF